A single sample gave rise to the 26 T cell receptor beta chains below, sequenced in a study of identical twins. A single record per CDR3 protein comes from TCRdb applying MiXCR to the 5' RACE reads. Here the sample spans about 890,000 distinct CDR3 sequences, 12% being singletons. A further study also used this sample, focusing on yellow fever vaccine responses in identical twins.

Material: PBMCs. The receptors here all came from a woman under 30 in good health.

This clonotype was seen a handful of times. The CDR3 region is CASSLGGLPNSPLHF. CDR3 DNA: TGTGCCAGCAGCTTAGGGGGACTGCCAAATTCACCCCTCCACTTT. The chain couples TRBV7-9 to TRBJ1-6; tentatively, D is TRBD1 (5 bases). The CDR3 is made up of 15 amino acids. The germline V and J ends were trimmed by 1 base and 7 bases, with 11 bases remaining between them. Germline CDR1 and CDR2: SEHNR and FQNEAQ (reference sequence).

This clonotype appeared a few times. The rearrangement joins TRBV12-3 or TRBV12-4 to TRBJ1-4; 7 positions match TRBD1. The V gene end was trimmed by 7 bases and the J gene end by 7 bases; junction bases not matched to a gene: 6. The CDR3 is 13 residues long. Here the CDR3 DNA reads TGTGCCAGCAAACAACAGGGGTTTGAAAAACTGTTTTTT. The encoded protein is CASKQQGFEKLFF.

V gene TRBV9 combines with J gene TRBJ2-7, with a tentative D call TRBD2 (6 bases). The V end was cut by 0 bases, the J end by 4 bases, with 17 bases between. CDR1 is SGDLS, CDR2 YYNGEE, per germline. The CDR3 has 16 amino acids. The CDR3 reads CASSVAEGGAYYEQYF. The CDR3 DNA reads TGTGCCAGCAGCGTAGCGGAGGGTGGGGCATATTACGAGCAGTACTTC.

This clonotype was seen more than once but under ten times. V usage is TRBV4-2 and J usage is TRBJ2-1; unclear D gene. This CDR3 has 16 residues. CDR1 is LGHNA, CDR2 YNFKEQ, per germline. Trimming pared 4 bases from V and 4 bases from J, leaving 17 bases between. DNA of the CDR3: TGTGCCAGCAGCCTCGCGCCCACTAACCTATACAATGAGCAGTTCTTC. Translated: CASSLAPTNLYNEQFF.

CDR3 loop: CSVKKSGTGRSQQFF. The CDR3 DNA is TGCAGCGTAAAAAAGTCCGGGACAGGGCGCAGTCAGCAGTTCTTC. The chain has TRBV29-1 and TRBJ2-1; 9 bases align to TRBD1. The CDR3 has 15 amino acids. The V and J ends lost 6 bases and 11 bases, in that order; junction bases with no gene match: 17. Per the germline V gene, CDR1 is SQVTM and CDR2 is ANQGSEA.

This clonotype was seen only a few times. The chain uses TRBV6-1 and TRBJ1-3; 7 bases are shared with TRBD1. CDR3 length: 13 residues. The J segment lost 4 bases and the V segment lost 6 bases, leaving 3 bases of the junction unmatched. Germline CDR1 MNHNS, CDR2 SASEGT. The CDR3 protein is CASRRGQGNTIYF. DNA for the CDR3: TGTGCCAGCAGGCGGGGACAGGGAAACACCATATATTTT.

This clonotype was counted a few times. The chain uses TRBV24-1 and TRBJ2-4; D is uncertain. V lost 1 base to trimming and J lost 7 bases, with 7 bases between them. In germline, CDR1 is KGHDR, CDR2 SFDVKD. CDR3 length: 13 residues. The CDR3 protein is CATSDFQTNIQYF. In DNA form, the CDR3 reads TGTGCCACCAGTGATTTCCAGACCAACATTCAGTACTTC.

Many counts were recorded for this clonotype. V usage is TRBV7-3 and J usage is TRBJ2-1; the D is unclear. The CDR3 sequence is 16 residues long. Germline V lookup: CDR1 SGHTA, CDR2 FQGTGA. The V end lost 1 base, the J end lost 7 bases, and 17 bases lay between the germline ends. The CDR3 protein is CASSLSIDLYGNEQFF. In DNA form, the CDR3 reads TGTGCCAGCAGCTTAAGTATAGACCTTTATGGGAATGAGCAGTTCTTC. Using reference TRBV7-3 and TRBJ2-1 for the parts outside the CDR3, the full variable domain is GAGVSQTPSNKVTEKGKYVELRCDPISGHTALYWYRQSLGQGPEFLIYFQGTGAADDSGLPNDRFFAVRPEGSVSTLKIQRTERGDSAVYLCASSLSIDLYGNEQFFGPGTRLTVL.

In DNA form, the CDR3 reads TGCAGTGCTGGCAGGAACAGCGATCAGCCCCAGCATTTT. It specifies CSAGRNSDQPQHF. This chain joins TRBV20-1 and TRBJ1-5, with D hard to call. The V end was cut by 5 bases, the J end by 5 bases, with 13 bases between. The CDR3 has 13 residues. Germline V gene data show CDR1 as DFQATT and CDR2 as SNEGSKA (reference sequence).

The J gene is TRBJ1-5, the V gene TRBV18; D not certain. Germline lookup yields CDR1 KGHSH and CDR2 LQKENI. The V end lost 3 bases, the J end lost 0 bases, and 12 bases lay between the germline ends. The CDR3 has 16 residues. DNA for the CDR3: TGTGCCAGCTCACCCGGGGAAATTTATAGCAATCAGCCCCAGCATTTT. It specifies CASSPGEIYSNQPQHF.

Ten or more counts support this clonotype. The chain links TRBV19 to TRBJ2-3, with 11 bases matching TRBD2. After removal of 3 bases from V and 3 bases from J, the junction contained 14 bases not matched to a gene. The CDR3 is 19 amino acids. Germline CDR1 and CDR2: LNHDA and SQIVND (reference sequence). DNA of the CDR3: TGTGCCAGTAGTATCAAGCTAGCGGGAGGTAGTCGCGTAACAGATACGCAGTATTTT. It encodes CASSIKLAGGSRVTDTQYF.

CDR3 sequence: CSAREGGASTDTQYF. CDR3 in DNA: TGCAGTGCTAGAGAGGGCGGGGCTAGCACAGATACGCAGTATTTT. This chain links TRBV20-1 with TRBJ2-3; D may be TRBD2 (6 bases). Trimming removed 0 bases from V and 0 bases from J, with 10 bases in between. The CDR3 consists of 15 residues. The germline V gene has CDR1 DFQATT and CDR2 SNEGSKA (reference sequence).

Comment on this clonotype: One junction end disagrees with the germline gene, perhaps due to a read error. This chain links TRBV19 with TRBJ2-1; a possible D gene is TRBD2 (5 bases). Germline loops: CDR1 LNHDA, CDR2 SQIVND (reference sequence). The length of the CDR3 is 16 residues. The CDR3 is CASSIGLAVVHDEQFF. CDR3 sequence (DNA): TGTGCGAGTAGTATAGGGCTAGCAGTTGTACATGATGAGCAGTTCTTC.

The V gene is TRBV12-3 or TRBV12-4, the J gene TRBJ2-1, with 10 bases matching TRBD2. Unmatched junction bases numbered 7, after V lost 8 bases and J lost 9 bases. This CDR3 has 13 residues. CDR3 DNA sequence: TGTGCCAGCGGTATAGCGGGGGGTTCTGAGCAGTTCTTC. It specifies CASGIAGGSEQFF.

This clonotype was counted only a few times. V and J are TRBV3-1 and TRBJ2-5; unclear D gene. The germline V gene encodes CDR1 LGHDT and CDR2 YNNKEL (reference sequence). There are 13 residues in the CDR3. The V and J ends lost 4 bases and 5 bases respectively, with 11 bases between them. The DNA of the CDR3 is TGTGCCAGCAGCCTAACGTCAAGGGAGACCCAGTACTTC. Protein: CASSLTSRETQYF.

V is TRBV6-1 and J is TRBJ1-1; perhaps TRBD1 as D (5 bases). Trimming cost V 7 bases and J 1 base, with 16 bases left between them. Germline-derived CDR1 and CDR2 are MNHNS and SASEGT. The CDR3 consists of 15 residues. The CDR3 DNA reads as TGTGCCAGCACCCTACTAGCCGGACAGAACACTGAAGCTTTCTTT. Protein product: CASTLLAGQNTEAFF.

The rearrangement uses TRBV5-5 and TRBJ2-5; no reliable D call. CDR3 length: 15 amino acids. Germline V CDR1 and CDR2: SGHKS, YYEKEE (reference sequence). Trimming cost V 0 bases and J 2 bases, with 11 bases left between them. The CDR3, as DNA: TGTGCCAGCAGCTTGGCCTTTAGAAGACAAGAGACCCAGTACTTC. This gives the protein CASSLAFRRQETQYF.

The rearrangement links TRBV28 to TRBJ2-3, with 9 bases lining up with TRBD2. V was clipped by 3 bases and J by 0 bases; unmatched bases: 10. Germline V gene sequence: CDR1 MDHEN, CDR2 SYDVKM. CDR3 size: 18 residues. The CDR3 is CASSLERRGGLSTDTQYF. The CDR3 DNA reads as TGTGCCAGCAGTTTGGAAAGGCGGGGGGGCTTAAGCACAGATACGCAGTATTTT.

This clonotype was recorded at least ten times. The chain employs TRBV2 and TRBJ2-1; D might be TRBD1 (6 bases). The CDR3 length is 15 residues. V lost 5 bases, J lost 3 bases, and 14 bases lay in between. Germline CDR1 and CDR2: SNHLY and FYNNEI. Here the CDR3 reads CASSLTGYNYNEQFF. The CDR3 DNA sequence: TGTGCCAGCAGTCTGACAGGATATAACTACAATGAGCAGTTCTTC. The complete variable domain, with remaining parts taken from reference TRBV2 and TRBJ2-1, reads EPEVTQTPSHQVTQMGQEVILRCVPISNHLYFYWYRQILGQKVEFLVSFYNNEISEKSEIFDDQFSVERPDGSNFTLKIRSTKLEDSAMYFCASSLTGYNYNEQFFGPGTRLTVL.

In this sample, this clonotype turned up a few times. The chain couples TRBV11-2 to TRBJ2-4; a possible D gene is TRBD1 (5 bases). The germline V and J ends were trimmed by 5 bases and 1 base, with 15 bases remaining between them. Per germline, CDR1 SGHAT and CDR2 FQNNGV. The CDR3 extends over 16 amino acids. The CDR3 loop is CASSPPNQGAKNIQYF. The CDR3 coding sequence is TGTGCCAGCAGCCCCCCCAACCAGGGCGCCAAAAACATTCAGTACTTC. The whole variable domain, filled in from reference TRBV11-2 and TRBJ2-4, reads EAGVAQSPRYKIIEKRQSVAFWCNPISGHATLYWYQQILGQGPKLLIQFQNNGVVDDSQLPKDRFSAERLKGVDSTLKIQPAKLEDSAVYLCASSPPNQGAKNIQYFGAGTRLSVL.

The V call is TRBV20-1, the J call TRBJ2-1; no clear D gene. Per germline, CDR1 DFQATT and CDR2 SNEGSKA (reference sequence). CDR3 length equals 12 residues. Trimming cost V 6 bases and J 6 bases, with 12 bases left between them. DNA for the CDR3: TGCAGTGCAACTCAAGATTCCAATGAGCAGTTCTTC. Translated, it gives CSATQDSNEQFF.

This clonotype was found many times. The V call is TRBV12-3 or TRBV12-4, the J call TRBJ1-1, with a possible D match to TRBD1 (5 bases). This CDR3 has 14 residues. Trimming cost V 4 bases and J 2 bases, with 11 bases left between them. In nucleotides, the CDR3 is TGTGCCAGCAGTTCAACAGGAGCCAACACTGAAGCTTTCTTT. Amino acid sequence: CASSSTGANTEAFF.

The rearrangement links TRBV9 to TRBJ2-1; the match to TRBD2 covers 9 bases. Germline V gives CDR1 SGDLS, CDR2 YYNGEE. The CDR3 is made up of 15 amino acids. J lost 6 bases, V lost 4 bases, and 8 bases had no gene match. CDR3 in amino acids: CASSPRMGLANEQFF. The CDR3 bases are TGTGCCAGCAGCCCGAGGATGGGACTAGCCAATGAGCAGTTCTTC.

This clonotype has more than one count but fewer than ten. CDR3 amino acids: CASSLPRTGFYEQYF. CDR3 sequence (DNA): TGTGCCAGCAGCTTACCTCGGACAGGGTTTTACGAGCAGTACTTC. The chain links TRBV7-2 to TRBJ2-7, with 8 bases fitting TRBD1. Unmatched junction bases numbered 7, after V lost 2 bases and J lost 4 bases. The CDR3 is 15 amino acids. Germline V lookup: CDR1 SGHTA, CDR2 FQGNSA.

The CDR3 DNA follows: TGTGCCAGCAGCGAATCGGGCCCACTAGTGGAGACCCAGTACTTC. Its translation is CASSESGPLVETQYF. The chain is built from TRBV7-9 and TRBJ2-5, with D possibly matching TRBD2 (5 bases). Trimming removed 5 bases from V and 5 bases from J, with 18 bases in between. Germline lookup yields CDR1 SEHNR and CDR2 FQNEAQ (reference sequence). CDR3 length: 15 amino acids.

There are many counts of this clonotype. The gene calls are TRBV6-1 and TRBJ2-2, with a possible D match to TRBD2 (5 bases). CDR1 and CDR2 (germline): MNHNS, SASEGT. This CDR3 comprises 14 residues. Trimming took off 6 bases at V and 3 bases at J, with 11 bases between the two ends. CDR3 nucleotides: TGTGCCAGCAGCCACGTCGGGGACACCGGGGAGCTGTTTTTT. Translated, it gives CASSHVGDTGELFF.